This TCR beta chain was documented in a study of blood T cell repertoires in COVID-19. Sequencing was performed with immunoSEQ multiplex PCR; in TCRdb, only in-frame clones are kept and a portion is missing. The sample contains 280,000 or so clones, roughly 88% of which appear only once. Germline V gives CDR1 LNHDA, CDR2 SQIVND (reference sequence). Trimming cost V 6 bases and J 2 bases; bases outside gene matches: 3. The CDR3 runs to 16 residues. The chain links TRBV19 to TRBJ2-3, with TRBD2 matching over 15 bases. The source of this sequence is a man between 18 and 35 years old with active or convalescent COVID-19. The sample comprised peripheral blood. In DNA form, the CDR3 reads TGTGCCAGTAGCGGACTAGCGGGGGGGTTCACAGATACGCAGTATTTT. Translating it yields CASSGLAGGFTDTQYF.